This T cell receptor beta chain was observed in a study of T cell changes during pregnancy in multiple sclerosis (dated by TCRdb to about 2019). Context from the whole study: The study examined how the T cell repertoire changed over the course of pregnancy in women with multiple sclerosis.

Comments on this clone: The antigen this receptor binds is unknown. No base quality values were provided; no much bigger clone lies one nucleotide off.

The library was obtained by the immunoSEQ multiplex PCR assay. The table comes from immuneACCESS by way of TCRdb, which keeps in-frame sequences with V and J called. Part of the clones is missing from these tables; in studies checked, under half for an unresolved V gene and the rest for unknown reasons. The sample contains 40,000 to 45,000 clones, approximately 91% of them found a single time. The leading ten clones occupy 5.5% to 8% of the sample. The origin of this receptor is a female donor with multiple sclerosis, enrolled in a pregnancy study. Sequenced material: CD8+ T cells from peripheral blood mononuclear cells, taken in the third trimester of pregnancy.

The CDR3 sequence is CAWNPTGETYEQYF. The DNA sequence is given as TGTGCCTGGAACCCGACAGGGGAGACCTACGAGCAGTACTTC. The rearrangement combines TRBV30 with TRBJ2-5, with TRBD1 matching 8 junction bases. The J call may not be correct, given that the DNA end is closer to TRBJ2-7. For CDR1 and CDR2, the germline V gene (reference sequence) lists GTSNPN and SVGIG. The CDR3 sequence holds 14 residues, the cysteine and phenylalanine included. The DNA shown is the 42-base CDR3, in frame from base 1.